A selection of T cell receptor beta chains follows, all from one sample in a study of shared clonotypes between healthy human individuals. Clones were sequenced by immunoSEQ multiplex PCR, and TCRdb holds only the in-frame ones, with some missing. Among about 2 million clones listed, about 94% were seen once. Sequences were obtained from naive CD8+ T cells sorted from blood. The receptors come from a man aged 18 to 30 in good health. Each CDR3 is given with its conserved first and last residue. Fields, in order: J gene, clone size, V gene, D gene, CDR3 DNA, CDR3 protein. D genes are given only for firm matches. Not every row has a clone size; where given, it reads once, few, many or a size class.

>TRBJ1-1|.|TRBV27|.
TGTGCCAGCAGGGAAGCTGGCCTCGGGGGTGAAGCTTTCTTT
CASREAGLGGEAFF
>TRBJ1-2|.|TRBV7-9|.
TGTGCCAGCAGCTTGGGCAGGGAGGCCTATGGCTACACCTTC
CASSLGREAYGYTF
>TRBJ1-2|.|TRBV7-6|.
TGTGCCAGCAGCTTAGCGGCCGAGGGGATGGACAACTATGGCTACACCTTC
CASSLAAEGMDNYGYTF
>TRBJ1-1|.|TRBV6-1|.
TGTGCCAGCAGTGAAGCTGCCTGGGGAGACCATGAAGCTTTCTTT
CASSEAAWGDHEAFF
>TRBJ1-1|.|TRBV27|.
TGTGCCAGCAGCGTAGGGGAACACACTGAAGCTTTCTTT
CASSVGEHTEAFF
>TRBJ1-5|.|TRBV27|.
TGTGCCAGCAGTTTAGGGAGCAATCAGCCCCAGCATTTT
CASSLGSNQPQHF
>TRBJ1-3|.|TRBV27|.
TGTGCCAGCAGTTTTCGGGGAGCTCCGGGAAACACCATATATTTT
CASSFRGAPGNTIYF
>TRBJ2-7|once|TRBV13|TRBD2
TGTGCCAGCAGCTCTGGGACTAGCGGGAACGCCTACGAGCAGTACTTC
CASSSGTSGNAYEQYF
>TRBJ2-5|.|TRBV6-5|TRBD1
TGTGCCAGCAGTTACACTGACAGGGGGCGCGGGGAGACCCAGTACTTC
CASSYTDRGRGETQYF
>TRBJ2-3|once|TRBV7-6|.
TGTGCCGGTGCCCGCGGGAGCACAGATACGCAGTATTTT
CAGARGSTDTQYF
>TRBJ2-7|.|TRBV5-4|.
TGTGCCAGCAGCTTGGTAGGCTTCGAGCAGTACTTC
CASSLVGFEQYF
>TRBJ1-4|.|TRBV7-6|.
TGTGCCAGCAGCTTAAACCCGGGTGGTGCGGCTAATGAAAAACTGTTTTTT
CASSLNPGGAANEKLFF
>TRBJ2-3|.|TRBV2|.
TGTGCCAGCAGTGAACGTGGGCTCACAGATACGCAGTATTTT
CASSERGLTDTQYF
>TRBJ1-6|.|TRBV7-8|TRBD1
TGTGCCAGCAGCTTCCGGGACAGGGATTCACCCCTCCACTTT
CASSFRDRDSPLHF
>TRBJ2-7|.|TRBV10-1|.
TGCGCCAGCAGCCTGGGAGCTTCCTACGAGCAGTACTTC
CASSLGASYEQYF
>TRBJ2-3|few|TRBV2|TRBD2
TGTGCCAGCTCGACTAGCGGGGGCCTCTTCGATACGCAGTATTTT
CASSTSGGLFDTQYF
>TRBJ1-5|once|TRBV28|.
TGTGCCAGCAGTTCCACGGGGGGTAGCAATCAGCCCCAGCATTTT
CASSSTGGSNQPQHF
>TRBJ2-2|.|TRBV2|.
TGTGCCAGCGTTTTTATGTGGGGCAGAGCCGCCCCCGGGGAGCTGTTTTTT
CASVFMWGRAAPGELFF
>TRBJ2-7|.|TRBV9|.
TGTGCCAGCAGCGTCGAAGCAGTGGACTACGAGCAGTACTTC
CASSVEAVDYEQYF
>TRBJ2-7|.|TRBV9|TRBD1
TGTGCCAGCAGCCCGGGACAGGGGCTTTCCTACGAGCAGTACTTC
CASSPGQGLSYEQYF
>TRBJ2-1|.|TRBV30|TRBD1
TGTGCCTGGAGTTTTGGGACAGGCTCCTACAATGAGCAGTTCTTC
CAWSFGTGSYNEQFF
>TRBJ2-7|.|TRBV7-8|.
TGTGCCAGCAGCTTTTCTCCAGGGGCCTACGAGCAGTACTTC
CASSFSPGAYEQYF
>TRBJ2-7|.|TRBV6-5|TRBD2
TGTGCCAGCAGTTACTCGATTGCTAGCGGGGTCTACGAGCAGTACTTC
CASSYSIASGVYEQYF
>TRBJ1-1|.|TRBV5-4|TRBD1
TGTGCCAGCAGCCCCACGTTTCGGACAGGGGAAACGGCTTTCTTT
CASSPTFRTGETAFF
>TRBJ2-7|.|TRBV7-9|.
TGTGCCAGCAGCCCCTTTGGGGGCTGGGACGAGCAGTACTTC
CASSPFGGWDEQYF
>TRBJ1-2|.|TRBV9|.
TGTGCCAGCAGCGCAGACCACAGGGATTTTAGTTATGGCTACACCTTC
CASSADHRDFSYGYTF
>TRBJ2-7|.|TRBV6-5|.
TGTGCCAGCAGTTACCTTTGGGGGGAATCCTACGAGCAGTACTTC
CASSYLWGESYEQYF
>TRBJ1-1|.|TRBV4-1|.
TGCGCCAGCAGCCAAGCGACGGGTTGGACTGAAGCTTTCTTT
CASSQATGWTEAFF
>TRBJ1-1|once|TRBV6-5|.
TGTGCCAGCAGCGAGGGGCCTCAGAACACTGAAGCTTTCTTT
CASSEGPQNTEAFF
>TRBJ1-2|.|TRBV10-1|.
TGCGCCAGCCAGGTAGCAGGGTTC
CASQVAGF
>TRBJ2-3|.|TRBV27|.
TGTGCCAGCAGTACGGGACTTCGACCGGGCACAGATACGCAGTATTTT
CASSTGLRPGTDTQYF
>TRBJ2-1|.|TRBV19|TRBD2
TGTGCCAGTAGTAACACCGGGACTAGCAGGCCCTACAATGAGCAGTTCTTC
CASSNTGTSRPYNEQFF
>TRBJ2-3|.|TRBV7-6|.
TGTGCCAGCACTTCTTATAGTGATACGCAGTATTTT
CASTSYSDTQYF
>TRBJ1-1|.|TRBV5-1|TRBD1
TGCGCCAGCAGCCGGGGACAGGGGGTAAACACTGAAGCTTTCTTT
CASSRGQGVNTEAFF